A single sample is the source of the 9 T cell receptor beta chains below, sequenced in a study of cytomegalovirus exposure and HLA in healthy donors. Researchers ran the PCR with 60 Vbeta and 13 Jbeta primers. Sequenced by immunoSEQ multiplex PCR; TCRdb stores in-frame clones only, minus some. The sample yields roughly 83,000 clones, roughly 77% seen once. What was sequenced was PBMCs. The receptors were sampled from a man aged 55 to 70 in good health and CMV-seronegative.

The chain uses TRBV1 and TRBJ1-2; TRBD1 was called by the table and not checked on the DNA. TRBV1 is flagged as a pseudogene. The CDR3 sequence is 17 residues long. This CDR3 reads CTSSLRDRGLQNYGYTF. In DNA, the CDR3 is TGCACCAGCAGCCTTCGGGACAGGGGCCTCCAGAACTATGGCTACACCTTC.

This clone occurred a few times. V gene TRBV11-3 combines with J gene TRBJ2-2; weak D call: TRBD2 (5 bases). Germline V gene lookup returns CDR1 SGHNT and CDR2 YENEEA. Between the trimmed V and J ends, which lost 2 bases and 7 bases, there was a span of 11 bases. This CDR3 has 14 residues. CDR3 loop: CASSLYGDSGELFF. CDR3 in DNA: TGTGCCAGCAGCTTATACGGGGATAGCGGGGAGCTGTTTTTT.

This clone was recorded once. The chain has TRBV27 and TRBJ1-3; TRBD1 might be the D (6 bases). The ends were cut back, 6 bases at V and 2 bases at J, with 14 bases in the middle. The CDR3 runs 15 residues. Germline CDR1 reads MNHEY; CDR2 reads SMNVEV (reference sequence). CDR3 bases: TGTGCCAGCAGAACCCTCACAGGGCCTGGAAACACCATATATTTT. Translated, it gives CASRTLTGPGNTIYF.

V usage is TRBV29-1 and J usage is TRBJ1-2; possible D gene TRBD1, 5 bases. V gave up 6 bases and J gave up 4 bases, with 18 bases separating them. The CDR3 spans 14 residues. Per the germline V gene, CDR1 is SQVTM and CDR2 is ANQGSEA. CDR3 in DNA: TGCAGCGTAGGACCTAACAGGTGGGGCTATGGCTACACCTTC. Translating it yields CSVGPNRWGYGYTF.

The chain employs TRBV5-4 and TRBJ2-2, with D possibly matching TRBD2 (5 bases). Germline lookup yields CDR1 SGHNT and CDR2 YYREEE (reference sequence). The germline V and J ends were trimmed by 5 bases and 1 base, with 12 bases remaining between them. The CDR3 runs 15 residues. The CDR3 DNA reads TGTGCCAGCAGACCCGGGGTTGGGAACACCGGGGAGCTGTTTTTT. Translated: CASRPGVGNTGELFF.

V is TRBV6-5 and J is TRBJ1-6; 10 bases fit TRBD1. With 0 bases clipped from V and 6 bases from J, the junction kept 2 bases outside the gene matches. Germline CDR1 and CDR2: MNHEY and SVGAGI. CDR3 length: 16 residues. The CDR3 nucleotides read TGTGCCAGCAGTTACTCGGGGGACAGGGGTAATTCACCCCTCCACTTT. It translates to CASSYSGDRGNSPLHF.

V and J are TRBV7-9 and TRBJ2-7, with TRBD1 matching over 10 bases. The CDR3 has 15 residues. In germline, CDR1 is SEHNR, CDR2 FQNEAQ (reference sequence). After removal of 0 bases from V and 5 bases from J, the junction contained 4 bases not matched to a gene. CDR3 coding DNA: TGTGCCAGCAGCTTAGCGCAGGGGACAGGGGACGAGCAGTACTTC. Translation gives CASSLAQGTGDEQYF.

V usage is TRBV30 and J usage is TRBJ1-2; possible D gene TRBD1, 5 bases. The CDR3 covers 12 residues. Germline lookup yields CDR1 GTSNPN and CDR2 SVGIG (reference sequence). Trimming took off 3 bases at V and 7 bases at J, with 12 bases between the two ends. In nucleotides, the CDR3 is TGTGCCTGGAGGGGGCAGGTTGGTGGCTACACCTTC. Translating gives CAWRGQVGGYTF. Using reference TRBV30 and TRBJ1-2 for the parts outside the CDR3, the full variable domain is SQTIHQWPATLVQPVGSPLSLECTVEGTSNPNLYWYRQAAGRGLQLLFYSVGIGQISSEVPQNLSASRPQDRQFILSSKKLLLSDSGFYLCAWRGQVGGYTFGSGTRLTVV.

This chain joins TRBV7-8 and TRBJ2-1, with D uncertain. The CDR3 is made up of 16 amino acids. Germline V CDR1 and CDR2: SGHVS, FQNEAQ. V was clipped by 0 bases and J by 5 bases, with 14 bases between them. The CDR3 loop is CASSLAAGLIDNEQFF. For the CDR3, the DNA is TGTGCCAGCAGCTTAGCGGCAGGCCTAATCGACAATGAGCAGTTCTTC.